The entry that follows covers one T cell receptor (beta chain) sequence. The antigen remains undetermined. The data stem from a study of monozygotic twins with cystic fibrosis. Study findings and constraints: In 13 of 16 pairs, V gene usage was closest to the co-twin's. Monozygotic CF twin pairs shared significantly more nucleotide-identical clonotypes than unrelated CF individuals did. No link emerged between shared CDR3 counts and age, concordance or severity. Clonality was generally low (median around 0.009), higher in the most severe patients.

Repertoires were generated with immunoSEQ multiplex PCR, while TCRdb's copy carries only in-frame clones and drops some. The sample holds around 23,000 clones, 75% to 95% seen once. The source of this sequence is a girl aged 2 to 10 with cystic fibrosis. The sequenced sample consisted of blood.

This chain's CDR3 is CASTRQASYEQYF. CDR3 sequence (DNA): TGTGCCAGCACCCGACAGGCCTCCTACGAGCAGTACTTC. The rearrangement joins TRBV6-6 to TRBJ2-7; D might be TRBD1 (6 bases). Germline assignment: CDR1 MNHNY and CDR2 SVGAGI (reference sequence). The CDR3 extends over 13 amino acids. Deletions cut 7 bases from V and 0 bases from J, with 10 bases between.